This record concerns one T cell receptor (beta chain) sequence. The germline gives CDR1 MNHNY, CDR2 SVGAGI (reference sequence). With V trimmed by 4 bases and J by 5 bases, 11 bases remained unmatched. The CDR3 is 15 residues long. This sample was taken from a study of blood T cell repertoires in COVID-19. Study in general: The United States, Italy and Spain supplied acute and convalescent COVID-19 samples.

Original analysis: Estimates of nucleated cell counts were drawn from the amplification of reference gene primers. Generated by immunoSEQ multiplex PCR, the TCRdb table keeps only in-frame clones and is missing some. D and trimming come from the DNA, and the V and J calls and clone size come from that table. The sample shows 250,000 to 300,000 clones, 86% of them seen only once. The origin of this receptor is a woman aged 30 to 39 with COVID-19, enrolled during active disease. This rearrangement joins TRBV6-6 to TRBJ2-7; 7 bases are a match to TRBD1. Material for sequencing was peripheral blood. The CDR3 DNA reads TGTGCCAGCAGTTGGGACAGTGGTGTGAGGGACGAGCAGTACTTC. This codes for CASSWDSGVRDEQYF.